These 12 T cell receptor beta chains originate from one sample sequenced in a study of T-cell reconstitution after alpha-beta-depleted transplantation in children. For TCRbeta, the library was prepared with unique molecular identifiers. In TCRdb, the PCR reads were re-called with MiXCR into one record per CDR3 protein. The sample holds 440,000 or so distinct CDR3 sequences, roughly 43% seen once. The sample in question was PBMCs, obtained before TCRalphabeta/CD19-depleted stem cell transplant. The source is a girl aged 2 to 10 with aplastic anemia, due to receive a stem cell transplant.

This clonotype was counted at least ten times. The chain recombines TRBV7-2 with TRBJ2-3; D call uncertain. The CDR3 totals 14 residues. Germline V gene data show CDR1 as SGHTA and CDR2 as FQGNSA. Trimming left V 1 base short and J 5 bases short, with 10 bases between. The CDR3 coding sequence is TGTGCCAGCAGCTTAGTGGGGTCTGGAGATACGCAGTATTTT. Translated: CASSLVGSGDTQYF.

This clonotype occurred many times. The V and J genes are TRBV28 and TRBJ1-1, with D hard to call. V shed 1 base and J shed 0 bases, with 9 bases lying between them. The CDR3 is made up of 15 amino acids. Germline V CDR1 and CDR2: MDHEN, SYDVKM. This chain's CDR3 is CASSLLRGMNTEAFF. In DNA, the CDR3 is TGTGCCAGCAGTTTATTAAGAGGGATGAACACTGAAGCTTTCTTT.

DNA of the CDR3: TGTGCCAGCAGCTCACTCCAGGGACATTCCTACAATGAGCAGTTCTTC. The encoded protein is CASSSLQGHSYNEQFF. The chain combines TRBV12-3 or TRBV12-4 with TRBJ2-1; maybe TRBD1 (6 bases). The CDR3 has 16 amino acids. V was shortened by 6 bases and J by 1 base, with 16 bases between the two germline ends.

The chain recombines TRBV20-1 with TRBJ2-7; the D is unclear. CDR3 length: 12 amino acids. V gave up 3 bases and J gave up 5 bases, with 11 bases separating them. Germline V gene lookup returns CDR1 DFQATT and CDR2 SNEGSKA (reference sequence). The CDR3 sequence is CSASRQGHEQYF. In DNA form, the CDR3 reads TGCAGTGCTAGCCGCCAAGGGCACGAGCAGTACTTC.

V gene TRBV5-1 combines with J gene TRBJ2-3; 9 bases line up with TRBD2. The CDR3 contains 15 residues. From germline, CDR1 is SGHRS and CDR2 YFSETQ. Trimming cost V 5 bases and J 5 bases; bases outside gene matches: 9. CDR3: CASRLREGPGDTQYF. CDR3 coding DNA: TGCGCCAGCAGGTTGCGGGAGGGCCCCGGAGATACGCAGTATTTT.

This chain joins TRBV20-1 and TRBJ2-3; 7 nucleotides match TRBD2. The CDR3 has 15 amino acids. Per the germline V gene, CDR1 is DFQATT and CDR2 is SNEGSKA (reference sequence). V lost 5 bases, J lost 0 bases, and 8 bases stayed unmatched. This chain's CDR3 is CSAAPAGTSTDTQYF. The CDR3 nucleotides read TGCAGTGCTGCGCCAGCGGGAACTAGCACAGATACGCAGTATTTT.

This clonotype appeared once. This chain connects TRBV5-1 to TRBJ2-7, with 9 bases identical to TRBD2. CDR1 SGHRS and CDR2 YFSETQ come from the germline V gene. The trim removed 2 bases at V and 2 bases at J, leaving 5 bases unmatched. The CDR3 has 15 residues. The CDR3 here is CASSFGREGAYEQYF. CDR3 DNA sequence: TGCGCCAGCAGCTTCGGGCGGGAGGGAGCCTACGAGCAGTACTTC.

This clonotype was seen a handful of times. This chain joins TRBV18 and TRBJ2-5; 7 nucleotides match TRBD1. Germline CDR1 KGHSH, CDR2 LQKENI. This CDR3 spans 15 amino acids. Trimming took 7 bases from V and 0 from J; bases not matched to a gene: 8. The CDR3 DNA is TGTGCCAGCTTACGGGACAGAATTTACCAAGAGACCCAGTACTTC. Protein sequence: CASLRDRIYQETQYF.

This clonotype has a count of ten or more. The J gene is TRBJ1-3, the V gene TRBV12-3 or TRBV12-4; D gene unclear. The CDR3 covers 14 residues. V lost 3 bases and J lost 4, with 10 bases in between. The CDR3: CASSFGGSGNTIYF. The CDR3 nucleotides are TGTGCCAGCAGTTTTGGCGGGTCGGGAAACACCATATATTTT.

This clonotype showed up just a few times. The DNA for the CDR3 is TGTGCCAGCAGCTTAGACAGAGACAATGAGCAGTTCTTC. This encodes CASSLDRDNEQFF. The chain has TRBV11-2 and TRBJ2-1; no reliable D call. The CDR3 loop spans 13 amino acids. Trimming pared 0 bases from V and 5 bases from J, leaving 5 bases between. The germline V gene encodes CDR1 SGHAT and CDR2 FQNNGV.

This clonotype was recorded a few times. The J gene is TRBJ2-7, the V gene TRBV20-1; D may be TRBD1 (6 bases). Germline V gives CDR1 DFQATT, CDR2 SNEGSKA (reference sequence). This CDR3 has 14 residues. V was trimmed by 5 bases and J by 3 bases, leaving 17 bases between them. The CDR3 DNA follows: TGCAGTGCTCCCGGGACACCCGAAATCTACGAGCAGTACTTC. Its protein is CSAPGTPEIYEQYF.

This clonotype has a handful of counts. The chain joins TRBV12-3 or TRBV12-4 to TRBJ2-1; unclear D gene. V dropped 6 bases and J dropped 3 bases, with 9 bases sitting between them. This CDR3 comprises 13 residues. The CDR3 DNA reads as TGTGCCAGCAGGTTCGGGCTCTACAATGAGCAGTTCTTC. It codes for CASRFGLYNEQFF.